The rows below give T cell receptor beta chains drawn from one sample of a study of T cells in Graves' hyperthyroidism and ophthalmopathy. MiXCR, run by TCRdb on the multiplex PCR reads, gives a single entry per CDR3 protein. The sample lists about 570,000 distinct CDR3 sequences; 12% to 15% were seen once. The sequencing input was blood. The receptor set was obtained from a woman between 40 and 50 years old with Graves' hyperthyroidism. The CDR3 runs from the conserved cysteine through the conserved F or W. D genes are given only for firm matches. For some rows the clone size is stated as once, few or many, or as a class when expanded; others skip it.

v_gene,abundance,d_gene,len,j_gene,CDR3nt,CDR3aa
TRBV20-1,many,NA,13,TRBJ1-1,TGCAGTGCTACACTTGGACAGAACACTGAAGCTTTCTTT,CSATLGQNTEAFF
TRBV20-1,few,NA,12,TRBJ2-5,TGCAGTGCTAAGTCACTCCAAGAGACCCAGTACTTC,CSAKSLQETQYF
TRBV4-2,NA,NA,15,TRBJ2-3,TGTGCCAGCAGCCAAAACCCGGGGGGCACAGATACGCAGTATTTT,CASSQNPGGTDTQYF
TRBV7-2,few,NA,15,TRBJ1-3,TGTGCCAGCAGCCTAACCAGGATCCCTGGAAACACCATATATTTT,CASSLTRIPGNTIYF
TRBV28,many,NA,16,TRBJ2-7,TGTGCCAGCAGCCGGCTGTCATACGGGGCGGGGTATGAGCAGTACTTC,CASSRLSYGAGYEQYF
TRBV7-2,many,TRBD2,15,TRBJ2-3,TGTGCCAGCAGCTTAATTAGCGGGCCGGGAGATACGCAGTATTTT,CASSLISGPGDTQYF
TRBV15,NA,TRBD2,15,TRBJ2-7,TGTGCCACCAGCAGAGTCGAGGGAGGGCCCCACGAGCAGTGCTTC,CATSRVEGGPHEQCF
TRBV6-6,many,NA,16,TRBJ2-2,TGTGCCAGCAGTTACGCCCCTGGTTCGAACACCGGGGAGCTGTTTTTT,CASSYAPGSNTGELFF
TRBV6-6,few,NA,15,TRBJ2-7,TGTGCCAGCAGTTACGGAGATGGGCAGATCTACGAGCAGTACTTC,CASSYGDGQIYEQYF
TRBV4-1,NA,NA,15,TRBJ2-1,TGCGCCAGCAGCCAAGATTGGGGACCCTACAATGAGCAGTTCTTC,CASSQDWGPYNEQFF
TRBV3-1,many,NA,14,TRBJ1-5,TGTGCCAGCAGCCCATCGTACGGGAATCAGCCCCAGCATTTT,CASSPSYGNQPQHF
TRBV20-1,once,TRBD2,14,TRBJ2-3,TGCAGTGCTAGAAAGCGGGAAAGCACAGATACGCAGTATTTT,CSARKRESTDTQYF
TRBV6-1,NA,TRBD2,17,TRBJ2-3,TGTGCCAGCAGTCTCGGTAGGGGAGGGAGCTTCACAGATACGCAGTATTTT,CASSLGRGGSFTDTQYF
TRBV10-3,many,NA,12,TRBJ2-7,TGTGCCACCGGGACGTCCACCTACGAGCAGTACTTC,CATGTSTYEQYF
TRBV11-2,many,TRBD1,15,TRBJ1-5,TGTGCCAGCAGCTTGGGGGACAGGGGGCCTTCGCCCCAGCATTTT,CASSLGDRGPSPQHF
TRBV6-1,many,NA,12,TRBJ2-3,TGTGCCAGCAGTGCCAGAACAGATACGCAGTATTTT,CASSARTDTQYF
TRBV2,many,NA,13,TRBJ1-5,TGTGCCAGCAGTCGCGAGACAATCCAGCCCCAGCATTTT,CASSRETIQPQHF
TRBV19,NA,TRBD2,15,TRBJ2-1,TGTGCCAGTAGTATAGATACGGGGCGGGAGAATGAGCAGTTCTTC,CASSIDTGRENEQFF
TRBV11-3,NA,NA,11,TRBJ2-1,TGTGCCAGCAGCGTAGCATATGAGCAGTTCTTC,CASSVAYEQFF
TRBV6-1,few,NA,16,TRBJ2-5,TGTGCCAGCAGTGATATTTCGGCCGTAATCATGCGGACCCAGTACTTC,CASSDISAVIMRTQYF
TRBV28,many,TRBD1,15,TRBJ2-7,TGTGCCAGCAGTTCCGAGACAGGGGCCGGCTACGAGCAGTACTTC,CASSSETGAGYEQYF
TRBV9,many,NA,17,TRBJ1-3,TGTGCCAGCAGCGTATATCCCCTGGGCAGCTCTGGAAACACCATATATTTT,CASSVYPLGSSGNTIYF
TRBV5-4,once,NA,15,TRBJ1-5,TGTGCCAGCAGAGCCGGGCTTGATAGCAATCAGCCCCAGCATTTT,CASRAGLDSNQPQHF
TRBV6-1,many,TRBD1,13,TRBJ2-7,TGTGCCAGCAACGAGCAGGGGGTCTACGAGCAGTACTTC,CASNEQGVYEQYF